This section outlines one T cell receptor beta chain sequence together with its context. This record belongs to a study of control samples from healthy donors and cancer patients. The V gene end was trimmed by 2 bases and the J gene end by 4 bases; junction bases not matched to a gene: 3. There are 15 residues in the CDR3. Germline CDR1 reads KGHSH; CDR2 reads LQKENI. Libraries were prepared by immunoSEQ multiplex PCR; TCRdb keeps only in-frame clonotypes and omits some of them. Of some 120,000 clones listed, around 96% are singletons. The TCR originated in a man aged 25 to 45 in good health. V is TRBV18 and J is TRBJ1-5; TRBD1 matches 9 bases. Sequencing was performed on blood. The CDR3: CASSPMGQGNQPQHF. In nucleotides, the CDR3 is TGTGCCAGCTCACCAATGGGACAGGGTAATCAGCCCCAGCATTTT.